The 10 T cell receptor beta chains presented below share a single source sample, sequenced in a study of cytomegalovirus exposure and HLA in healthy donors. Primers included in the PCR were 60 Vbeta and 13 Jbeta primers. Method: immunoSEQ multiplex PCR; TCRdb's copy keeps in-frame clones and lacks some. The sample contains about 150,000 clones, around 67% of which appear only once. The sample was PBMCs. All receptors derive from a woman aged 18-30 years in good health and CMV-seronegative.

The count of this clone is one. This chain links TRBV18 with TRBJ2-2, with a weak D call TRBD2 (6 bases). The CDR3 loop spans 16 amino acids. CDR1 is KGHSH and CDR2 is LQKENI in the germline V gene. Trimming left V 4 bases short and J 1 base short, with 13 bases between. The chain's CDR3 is CASSRLGAQNTGELFF. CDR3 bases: TGTGCCAGCTCACGACTAGGGGCTCAGAACACCGGGGAGCTGTTTTTT.

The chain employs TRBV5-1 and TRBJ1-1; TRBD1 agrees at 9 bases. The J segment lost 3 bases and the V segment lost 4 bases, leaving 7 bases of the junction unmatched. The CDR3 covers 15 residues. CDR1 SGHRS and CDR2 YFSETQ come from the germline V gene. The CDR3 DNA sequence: TGCGCCAGCAGCACCGGACAGGGGTGGGACACTGAAGCTTTCTTT. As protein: CASSTGQGWDTEAFF.

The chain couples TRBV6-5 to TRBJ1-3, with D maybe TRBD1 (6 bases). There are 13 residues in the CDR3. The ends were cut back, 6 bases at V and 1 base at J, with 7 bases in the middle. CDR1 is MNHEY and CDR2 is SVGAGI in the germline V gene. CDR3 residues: CASRTGSGNTIYF. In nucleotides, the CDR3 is TGTGCCAGCAGGACAGGATCTGGAAACACCATATATTTT.

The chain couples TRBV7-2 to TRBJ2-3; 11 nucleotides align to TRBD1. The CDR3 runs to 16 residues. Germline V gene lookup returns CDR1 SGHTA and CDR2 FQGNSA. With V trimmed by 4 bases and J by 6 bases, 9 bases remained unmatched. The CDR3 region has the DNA TGTGCCAGCAGCTCAGGACAGGGGGCGGGCGGGGATACGCAGTATTTT. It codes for CASSSGQGAGGDTQYF.

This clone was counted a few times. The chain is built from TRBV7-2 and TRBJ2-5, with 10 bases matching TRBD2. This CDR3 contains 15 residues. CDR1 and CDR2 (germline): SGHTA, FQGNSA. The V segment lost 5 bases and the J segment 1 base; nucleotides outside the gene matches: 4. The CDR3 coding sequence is TGTGCCAGCAGCCTAAGCGGGGGGGCCCAAGAGACCCAGTACTTC. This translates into CASSLSGGAQETQYF. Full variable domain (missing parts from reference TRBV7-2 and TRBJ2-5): GAGVSQSPSNKVTEKGKDVELRCDPISGHTALYWYRQSLGQGLEFLIYFQGNSAPDKSGLPSDRFSAERTGGSVSTLTIQRTQQEDSAVYLCASSLSGGAQETQYFGPGTRLLVL.

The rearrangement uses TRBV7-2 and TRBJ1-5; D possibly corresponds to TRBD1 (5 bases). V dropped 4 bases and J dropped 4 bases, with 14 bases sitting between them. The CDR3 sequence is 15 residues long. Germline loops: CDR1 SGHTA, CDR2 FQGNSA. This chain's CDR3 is CASSYHQGGNQPQHF. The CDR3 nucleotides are TGTGCCAGCAGCTATCACCAGGGAGGTAATCAGCCCCAGCATTTT.

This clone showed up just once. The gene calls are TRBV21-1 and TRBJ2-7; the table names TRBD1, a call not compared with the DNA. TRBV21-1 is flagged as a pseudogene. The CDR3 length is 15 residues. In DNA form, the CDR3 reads TGTGCCAGCAGCGAACCGGGACAGAGCTCCTACGAGCAGTACTTC. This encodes CASSEPGQSSYEQYF.

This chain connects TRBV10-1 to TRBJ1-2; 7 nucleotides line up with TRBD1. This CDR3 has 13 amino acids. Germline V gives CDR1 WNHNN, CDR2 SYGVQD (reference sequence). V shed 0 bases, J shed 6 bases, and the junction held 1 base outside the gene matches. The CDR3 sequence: CASSESGGHGYTF. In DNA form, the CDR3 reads TGCGCCAGCAGTGAGTCAGGGGGCCATGGCTACACCTTC.

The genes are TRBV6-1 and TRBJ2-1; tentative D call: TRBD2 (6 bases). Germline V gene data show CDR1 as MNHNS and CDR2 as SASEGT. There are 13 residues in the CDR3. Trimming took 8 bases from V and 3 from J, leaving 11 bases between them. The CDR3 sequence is CASAGLFYNEQFF. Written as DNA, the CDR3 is TGTGCCAGCGCAGGACTATTCTACAATGAGCAGTTCTTC.

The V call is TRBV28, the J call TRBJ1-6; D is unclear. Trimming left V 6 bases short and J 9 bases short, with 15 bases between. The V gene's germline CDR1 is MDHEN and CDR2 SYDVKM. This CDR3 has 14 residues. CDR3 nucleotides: TGTGCCAGCAGGCTACAACCAGGTTCTTCACCCCTCCACTTT. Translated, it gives CASRLQPGSSPLHF.